This T cell receptor beta chain appears in the sequencing data of a study of CD8+CD57+ T cells in acquired aplastic anemia. Study-wide results and limits: Comparison of patients with controls identified about 30 shared CD8+ CDR3 sequences. Controls and patients did not differ significantly in CD8+ Simpson's diversity.

About this clonotype: Antigen: not known.

Genomic DNA provided the template from which TCR beta VDJ and CDR3 profiles were obtained. TCRdb independently ran MiXCR on the reads; one entry per CDR3 protein. This table has about 210,000 distinct CDR3 sequences, almost 35% appearing once. The length of the CDR3 is 16 residues. Per germline, CDR1 SGHNT and CDR2 YYREEE (reference sequence). Germline trimming cut 1 base from V and 1 base from J; bases unmatched to any gene: 6. The sequenced sample was sorted CD4+, CD8+, or CD8+CD57+ T cells (not recorded which) from PBMCs. The chain couples TRBV5-4 to TRBJ1-1, with 8 nucleotides matching TRBD1. The sequence was collected from a human donor in good health, serving as a control. The CDR3: CASSLRTGWRNTEAFF. Written as DNA, the CDR3 is TGTGCCAGCAGCTTGAGGACAGGGTGGAGGAACACTGAAGCTTTCTTT.